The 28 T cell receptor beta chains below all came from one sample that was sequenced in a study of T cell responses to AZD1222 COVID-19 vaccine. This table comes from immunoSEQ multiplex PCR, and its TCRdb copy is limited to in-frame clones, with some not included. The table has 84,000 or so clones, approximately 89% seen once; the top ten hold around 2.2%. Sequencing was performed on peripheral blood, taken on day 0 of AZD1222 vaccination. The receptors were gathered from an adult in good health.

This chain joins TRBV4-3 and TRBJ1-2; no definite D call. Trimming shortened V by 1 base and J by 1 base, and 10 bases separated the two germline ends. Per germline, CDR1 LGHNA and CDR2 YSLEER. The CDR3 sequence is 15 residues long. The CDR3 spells CASSQGFGVNYGYTF. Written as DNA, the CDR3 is TGCGCCAGCAGCCAAGGGTTCGGGGTTAACTATGGCTACACCTTC.

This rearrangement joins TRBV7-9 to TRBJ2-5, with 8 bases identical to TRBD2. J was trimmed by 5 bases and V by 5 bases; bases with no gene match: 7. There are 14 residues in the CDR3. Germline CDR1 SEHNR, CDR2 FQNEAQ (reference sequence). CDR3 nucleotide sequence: TGTGCCAGCAGCCTGAGCGGGAGTGGGGAGACCCAGTACTTC. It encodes CASSLSGSGETQYF. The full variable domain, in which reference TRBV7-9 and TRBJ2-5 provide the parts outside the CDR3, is DTGVSQNPRHKITKRGQNVTFRCDPISEHNRLYWYRQTLGQGPEFLTYFQNEAQLEKSRLLSDRFSAERPKGSFSTLEIQRTEQGDSAMYLCASSLSGSGETQYFGPGTRLLVL.

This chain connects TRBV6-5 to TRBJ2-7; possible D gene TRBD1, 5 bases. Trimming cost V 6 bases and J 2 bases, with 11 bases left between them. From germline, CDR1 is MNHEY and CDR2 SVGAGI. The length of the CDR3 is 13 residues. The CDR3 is CASRRTNTYEQYF. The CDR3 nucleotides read TGTGCCAGCAGAAGGACAAATACCTACGAGCAGTACTTC.

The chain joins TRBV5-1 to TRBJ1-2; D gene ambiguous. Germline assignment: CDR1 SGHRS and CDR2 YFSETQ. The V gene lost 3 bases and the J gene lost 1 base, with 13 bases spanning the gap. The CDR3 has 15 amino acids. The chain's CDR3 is CASSSGTVNNYGYTF. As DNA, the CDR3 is TGCGCCAGCAGCTCTGGTACAGTGAATAACTATGGCTACACCTTC.

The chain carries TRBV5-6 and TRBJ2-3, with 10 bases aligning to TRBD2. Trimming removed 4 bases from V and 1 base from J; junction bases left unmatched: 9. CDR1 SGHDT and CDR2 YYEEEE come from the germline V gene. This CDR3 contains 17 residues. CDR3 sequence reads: CASSRTSGSGGTDTQYF. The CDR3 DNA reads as TGTGCCAGCAGCAGGACTAGCGGCTCGGGGGGCACAGATACGCAGTATTTT.

The CDR3 is CASSLVADTQYF. In DNA form, the CDR3 reads TGTGCCAGCAGTTTGGTGGCAGATACGCAGTATTTT. The chain links TRBV12-3 or TRBV12-4 to TRBJ2-3, with D uncertain. The length of the CDR3 is 12 residues. Trimming shortened V by 3 bases and J by 4 bases, and 5 bases separated the two germline ends.

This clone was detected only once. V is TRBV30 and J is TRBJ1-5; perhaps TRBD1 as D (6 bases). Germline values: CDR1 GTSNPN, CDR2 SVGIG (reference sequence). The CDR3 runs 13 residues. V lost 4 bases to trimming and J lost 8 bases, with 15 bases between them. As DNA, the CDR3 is TGTGCCTGGAATGGACAGTATGATGAGCCCCAGCATTTT. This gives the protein CAWNGQYDEPQHF.

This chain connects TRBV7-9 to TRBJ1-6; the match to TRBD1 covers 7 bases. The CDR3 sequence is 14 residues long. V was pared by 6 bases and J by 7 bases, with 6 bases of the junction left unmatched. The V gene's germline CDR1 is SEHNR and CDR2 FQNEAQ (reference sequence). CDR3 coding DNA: TGTGCCAGCAGAACTGAGACAGGGAATTCACCCCTCCACTTT. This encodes CASRTETGNSPLHF.

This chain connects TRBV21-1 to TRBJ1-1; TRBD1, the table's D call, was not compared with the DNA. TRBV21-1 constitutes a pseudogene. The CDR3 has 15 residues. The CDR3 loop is CASSRIDRGNTEAFF. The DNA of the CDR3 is TGTGCCAGCAGCAGAATTGACAGGGGGAACACTGAAGCTTTCTTT.

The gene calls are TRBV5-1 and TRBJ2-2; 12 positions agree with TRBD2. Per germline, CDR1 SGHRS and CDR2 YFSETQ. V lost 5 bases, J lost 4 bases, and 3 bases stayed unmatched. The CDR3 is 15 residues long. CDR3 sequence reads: CASRPTSGSTGELFF. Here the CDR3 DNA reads TGCGCCAGCAGGCCGACTAGCGGGAGCACCGGGGAGCTGTTTTTT.

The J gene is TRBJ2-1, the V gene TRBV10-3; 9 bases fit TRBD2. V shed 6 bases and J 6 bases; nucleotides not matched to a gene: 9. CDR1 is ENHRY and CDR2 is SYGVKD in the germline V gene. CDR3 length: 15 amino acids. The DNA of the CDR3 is TGTGCCATCAGGAGGTCCGGGACTAGCTCCAATGAGCAGTTCTTC. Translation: CAIRRSGTSSNEQFF.

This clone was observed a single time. CDR3 sequence (DNA): TGCGCCAGCAGCCAAGCCGCCCTAGTAGGACTAGCGGGAGGGCACTACACCGGGGAGCTGTTTTTT. It encodes CASSQAALVGLAGGHYTGELFF. The genes are TRBV4-1 and TRBJ2-2; 15 bases match TRBD2. Losses at the gene ends were 1 base for V and 3 bases for J; bases not matched to a gene: 15. This CDR3 contains 22 residues. Looked up from germline, CDR1 is MGHRA and CDR2 is YSYEKL.

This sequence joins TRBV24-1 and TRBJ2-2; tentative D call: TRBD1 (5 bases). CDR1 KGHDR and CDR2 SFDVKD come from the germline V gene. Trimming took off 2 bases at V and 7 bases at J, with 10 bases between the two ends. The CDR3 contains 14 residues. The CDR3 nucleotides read TGTGCCACCAGTGATTCCAGGGCTTACGGGGAGCTGTTTTTT. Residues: CATSDSRAYGELFF.

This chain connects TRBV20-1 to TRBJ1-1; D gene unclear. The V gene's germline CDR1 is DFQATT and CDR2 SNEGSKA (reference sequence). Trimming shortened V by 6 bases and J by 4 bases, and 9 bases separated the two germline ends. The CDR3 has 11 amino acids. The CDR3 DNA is TGCAGTGCCGAAAGAGGCACTGAAGCTTTCTTT. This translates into CSAERGTEAFF.

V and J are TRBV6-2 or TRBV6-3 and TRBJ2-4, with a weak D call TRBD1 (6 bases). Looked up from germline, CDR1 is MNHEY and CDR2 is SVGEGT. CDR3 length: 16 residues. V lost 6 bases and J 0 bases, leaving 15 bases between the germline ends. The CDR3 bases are TGTGCCAGCAGCAGCACGGGACAACTAGCCAAAAACATTCAGTACTTC. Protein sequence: CASSSTGQLAKNIQYF.

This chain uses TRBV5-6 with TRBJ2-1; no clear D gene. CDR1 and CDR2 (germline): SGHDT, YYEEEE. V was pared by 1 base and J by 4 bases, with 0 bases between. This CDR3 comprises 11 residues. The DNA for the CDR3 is TGTGCCAGCAGCTTGTACAATGAGCAGTTCTTC. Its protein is CASSLYNEQFF.

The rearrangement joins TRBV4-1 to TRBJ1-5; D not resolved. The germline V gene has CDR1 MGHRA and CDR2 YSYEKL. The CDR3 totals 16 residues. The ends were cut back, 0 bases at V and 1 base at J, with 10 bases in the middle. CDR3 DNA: TGCGCCAGCAGCCAAGATCTAACTGGGAGCAATCAGCCCCAGCATTTT. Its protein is CASSQDLTGSNQPQHF.

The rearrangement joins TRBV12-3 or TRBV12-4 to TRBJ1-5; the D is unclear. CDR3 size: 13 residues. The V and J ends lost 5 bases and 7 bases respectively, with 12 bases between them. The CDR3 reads CASSPQPGQPQHF. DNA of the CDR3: TGTGCCAGCAGTCCCCAGCCGGGACAGCCCCAGCATTTT.

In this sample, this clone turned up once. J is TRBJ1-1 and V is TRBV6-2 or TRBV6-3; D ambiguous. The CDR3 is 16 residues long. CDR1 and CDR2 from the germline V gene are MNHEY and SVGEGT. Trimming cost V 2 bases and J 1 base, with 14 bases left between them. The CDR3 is CASSYDSSRGNTEAFF. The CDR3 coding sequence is TGTGCCAGCAGTTACGACTCGTCCCGGGGGAACACTGAAGCTTTCTTT.

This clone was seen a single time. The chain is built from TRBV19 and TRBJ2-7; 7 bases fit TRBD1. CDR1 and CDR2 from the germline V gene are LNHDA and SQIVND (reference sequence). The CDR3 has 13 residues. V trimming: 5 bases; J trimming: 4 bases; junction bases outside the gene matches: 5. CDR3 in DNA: TGTGCCAGTAGTCCGGGACAGCCTTACGAGCAGTACTTC. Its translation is CASSPGQPYEQYF.

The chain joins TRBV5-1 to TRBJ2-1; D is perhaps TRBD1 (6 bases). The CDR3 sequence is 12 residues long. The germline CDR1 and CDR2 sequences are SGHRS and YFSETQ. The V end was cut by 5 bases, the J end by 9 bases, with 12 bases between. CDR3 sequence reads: CASSQQGTEQFF. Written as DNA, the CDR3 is TGCGCCAGCAGTCAACAGGGAACTGAGCAGTTCTTC.

The CDR3 protein is CASSDWWGNQETQYF. In DNA form, the CDR3 reads TGTGCCAGCAGCGATTGGTGGGGAAATCAAGAGACCCAGTACTTC. This chain uses TRBV5-6 with TRBJ2-5; no clear D gene. V lost 4 bases and J lost 2, with 15 bases in between. The CDR3 is 15 residues long. The germline CDR1 and CDR2 sequences are SGHDT and YYEEEE.

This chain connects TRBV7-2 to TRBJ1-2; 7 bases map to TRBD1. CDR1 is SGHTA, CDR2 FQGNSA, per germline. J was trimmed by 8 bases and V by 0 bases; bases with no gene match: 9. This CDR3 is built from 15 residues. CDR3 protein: CASSLAGTVVRGYTF. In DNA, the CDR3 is TGTGCCAGCAGCTTAGCCGGGACAGTCGTCCGCGGCTACACCTTC.

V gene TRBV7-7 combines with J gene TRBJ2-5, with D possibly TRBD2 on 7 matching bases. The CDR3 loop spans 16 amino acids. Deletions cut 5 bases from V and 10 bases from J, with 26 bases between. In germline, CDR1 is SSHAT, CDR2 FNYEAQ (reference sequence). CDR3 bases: TGTGCCAGCAGCCCACAGACCGGGACTGGTAGGGGGGGCCAGTACTTC. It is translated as CASSPQTGTGRGGQYF.

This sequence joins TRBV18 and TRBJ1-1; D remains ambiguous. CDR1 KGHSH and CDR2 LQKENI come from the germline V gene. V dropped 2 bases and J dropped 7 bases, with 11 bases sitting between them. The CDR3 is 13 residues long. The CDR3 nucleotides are TGTGCCAGCTCACCAAAAGAGGGAGGTGAAGCTTTCTTT. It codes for CASSPKEGGEAFF.

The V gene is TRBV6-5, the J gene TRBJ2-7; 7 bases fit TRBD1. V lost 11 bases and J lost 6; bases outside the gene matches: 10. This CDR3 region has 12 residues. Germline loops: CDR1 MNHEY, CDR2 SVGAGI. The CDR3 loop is CAHRGQLTEQYF. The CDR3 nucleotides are TGTGCCCACAGGGGTCAATTGACCGAGCAGTACTTC.

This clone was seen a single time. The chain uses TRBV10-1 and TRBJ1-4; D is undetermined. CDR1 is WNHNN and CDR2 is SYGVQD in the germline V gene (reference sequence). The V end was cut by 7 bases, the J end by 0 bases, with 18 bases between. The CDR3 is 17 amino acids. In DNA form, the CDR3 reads TGCGCCAGCAATCCCCCTCCGCTGGGCTCAACTAATGAAAAACTGTTTTTT. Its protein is CASNPPPLGSTNEKLFF.

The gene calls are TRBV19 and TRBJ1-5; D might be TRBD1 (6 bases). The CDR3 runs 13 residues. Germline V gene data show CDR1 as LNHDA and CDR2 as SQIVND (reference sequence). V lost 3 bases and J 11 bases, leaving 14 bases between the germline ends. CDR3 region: CASSMGGHKAQHF. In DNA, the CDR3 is TGTGCCAGTAGTATGGGGGGCCATAAGGCCCAGCATTTT.